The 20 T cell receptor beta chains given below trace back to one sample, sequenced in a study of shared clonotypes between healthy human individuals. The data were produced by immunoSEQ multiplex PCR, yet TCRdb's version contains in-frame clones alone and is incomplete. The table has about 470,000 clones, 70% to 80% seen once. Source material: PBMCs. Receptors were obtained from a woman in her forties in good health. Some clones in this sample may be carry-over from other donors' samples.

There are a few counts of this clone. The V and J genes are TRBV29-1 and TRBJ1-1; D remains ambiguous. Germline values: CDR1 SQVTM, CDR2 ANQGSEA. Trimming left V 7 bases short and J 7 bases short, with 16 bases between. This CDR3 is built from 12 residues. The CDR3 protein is CSASGSTVEAFF. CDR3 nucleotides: TGCAGCGCCTCGGGGTCAACAGTTGAAGCTTTCTTT.

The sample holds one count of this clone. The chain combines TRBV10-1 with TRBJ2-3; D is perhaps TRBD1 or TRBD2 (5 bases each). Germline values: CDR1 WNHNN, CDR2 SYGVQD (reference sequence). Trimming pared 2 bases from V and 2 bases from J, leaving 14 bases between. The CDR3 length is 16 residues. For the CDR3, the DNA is TGCGCCAGCAGTGAGGGGGGTAGCTGGACCACAGATACGCAGTATTTT. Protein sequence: CASSEGGSWTTDTQYF.

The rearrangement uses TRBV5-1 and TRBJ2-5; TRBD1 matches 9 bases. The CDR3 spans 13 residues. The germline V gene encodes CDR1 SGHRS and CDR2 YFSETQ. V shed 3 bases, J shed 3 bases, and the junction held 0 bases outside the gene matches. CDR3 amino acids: CASSWTGEETQYF. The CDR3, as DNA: TGCGCCAGCAGCTGGACAGGGGAAGAGACCCAGTACTTC.

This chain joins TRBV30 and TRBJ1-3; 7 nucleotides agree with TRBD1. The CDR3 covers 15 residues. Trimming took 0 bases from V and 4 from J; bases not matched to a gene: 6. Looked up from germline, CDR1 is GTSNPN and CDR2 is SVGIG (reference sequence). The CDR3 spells CAWSVRGTDGNTIYF. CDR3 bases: TGTGCCTGGAGTGTACGGGGGACAGACGGAAACACCATATATTTT.

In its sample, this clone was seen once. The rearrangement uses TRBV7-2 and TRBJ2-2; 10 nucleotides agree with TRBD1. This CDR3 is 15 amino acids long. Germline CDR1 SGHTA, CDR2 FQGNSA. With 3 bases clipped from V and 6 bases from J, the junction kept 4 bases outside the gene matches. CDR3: CASSFVGTGAGELFF. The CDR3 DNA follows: TGTGCCAGCAGCTTTGTGGGGACAGGGGCCGGGGAGCTGTTTTTT.

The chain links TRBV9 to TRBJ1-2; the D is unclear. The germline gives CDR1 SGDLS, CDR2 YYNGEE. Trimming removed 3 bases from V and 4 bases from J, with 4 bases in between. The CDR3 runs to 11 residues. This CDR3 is CASSDAYGYTF. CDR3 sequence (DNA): TGTGCCAGCAGCGACGCCTATGGCTACACCTTC.

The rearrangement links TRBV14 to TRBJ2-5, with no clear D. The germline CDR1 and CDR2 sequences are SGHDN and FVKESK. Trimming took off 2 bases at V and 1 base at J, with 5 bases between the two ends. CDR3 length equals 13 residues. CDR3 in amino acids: CASSQFLQETQYF. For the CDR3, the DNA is TGTGCCAGCAGCCAATTTCTCCAAGAGACCCAGTACTTC.

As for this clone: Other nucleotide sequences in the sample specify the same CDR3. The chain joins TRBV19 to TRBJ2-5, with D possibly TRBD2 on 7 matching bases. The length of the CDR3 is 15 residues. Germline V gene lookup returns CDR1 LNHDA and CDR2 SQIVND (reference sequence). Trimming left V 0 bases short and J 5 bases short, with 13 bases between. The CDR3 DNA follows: TGTGCCAGTAGTATAGATCTCAGGGGAGGGGAGACCCAGTACTTC. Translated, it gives CASSIDLRGGETQYF.

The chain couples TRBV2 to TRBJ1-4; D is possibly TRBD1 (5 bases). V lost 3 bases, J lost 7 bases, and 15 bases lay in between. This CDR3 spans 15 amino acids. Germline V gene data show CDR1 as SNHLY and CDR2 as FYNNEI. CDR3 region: CASSEARGVGEKLFF. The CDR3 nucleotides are TGTGCCAGCAGTGAGGCACGAGGGGTGGGTGAAAAACTGTTTTTT.

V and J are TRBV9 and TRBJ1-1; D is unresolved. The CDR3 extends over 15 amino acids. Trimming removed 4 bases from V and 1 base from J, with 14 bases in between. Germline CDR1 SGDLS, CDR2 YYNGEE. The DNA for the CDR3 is TGTGCCAGCAGCCCCCGTAAGGGCAGGAACACTGAAGCTTTCTTT. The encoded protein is CASSPRKGRNTEAFF. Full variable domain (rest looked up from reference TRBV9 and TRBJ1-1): DSGVTQTPKHLITATGQRVTLRCSPRSGDLSVYWYQQSLDQGLQFLIQYYNGEERAKGNILERFSAQQFPDLHSELNLSSLELGDSALYFCASSPRKGRNTEAFFGQGTRLTVV.

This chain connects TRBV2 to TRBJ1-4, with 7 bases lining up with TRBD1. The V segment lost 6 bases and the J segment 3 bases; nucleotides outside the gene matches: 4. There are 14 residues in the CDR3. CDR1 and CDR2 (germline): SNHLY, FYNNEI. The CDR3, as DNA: TGTGCCAGCAGGCCCGGGACAGCTAATGAAAAACTGTTTTTT. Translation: CASRPGTANEKLFF.

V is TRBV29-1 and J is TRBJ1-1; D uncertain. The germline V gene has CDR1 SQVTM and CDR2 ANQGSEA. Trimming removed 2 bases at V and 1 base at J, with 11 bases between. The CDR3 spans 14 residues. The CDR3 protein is CSVESRVRNTEAFF. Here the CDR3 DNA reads TGCAGCGTTGAAAGTCGGGTCCGGAACACTGAAGCTTTCTTT.

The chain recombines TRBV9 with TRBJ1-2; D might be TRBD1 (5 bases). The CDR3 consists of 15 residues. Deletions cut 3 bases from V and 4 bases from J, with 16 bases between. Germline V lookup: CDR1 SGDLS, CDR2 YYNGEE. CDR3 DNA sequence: TGTGCCAGCAGCGGAGAGTCGGGGACGGCCTATGGCTACACCTTC. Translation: CASSGESGTAYGYTF.

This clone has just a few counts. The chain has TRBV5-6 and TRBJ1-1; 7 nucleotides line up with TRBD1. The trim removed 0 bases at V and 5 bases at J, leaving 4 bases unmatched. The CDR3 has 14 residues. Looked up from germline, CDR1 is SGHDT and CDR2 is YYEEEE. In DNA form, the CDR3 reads TGTGCCAGCAGCTTGGTGGGACAGATGACTGAAGCTTTCTTT. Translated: CASSLVGQMTEAFF.

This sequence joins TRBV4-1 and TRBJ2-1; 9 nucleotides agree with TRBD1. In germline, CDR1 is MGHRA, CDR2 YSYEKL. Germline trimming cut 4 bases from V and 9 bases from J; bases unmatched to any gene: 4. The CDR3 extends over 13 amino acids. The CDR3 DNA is TGCGCCAGCAGCCGGACAGGGGCTGGTGAGCAGTTCTTC. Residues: CASSRTGAGEQFF.

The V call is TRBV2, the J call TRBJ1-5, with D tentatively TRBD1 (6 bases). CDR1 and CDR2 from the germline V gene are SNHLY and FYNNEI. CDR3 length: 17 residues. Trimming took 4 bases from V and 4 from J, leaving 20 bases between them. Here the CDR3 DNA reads TGTGCCAGCAGTGTCAGGTGGAGCGGAGGGGGGAATCAGCCCCAGCATTTT. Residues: CASSVRWSGGGNQPQHF.

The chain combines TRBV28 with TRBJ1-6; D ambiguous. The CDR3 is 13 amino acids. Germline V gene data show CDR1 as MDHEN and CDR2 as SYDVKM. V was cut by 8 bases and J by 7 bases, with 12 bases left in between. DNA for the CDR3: TGTGCCAGCCGGGTGTTAAGGAATTCACCCCTCCACTTT. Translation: CASRVLRNSPLHF.

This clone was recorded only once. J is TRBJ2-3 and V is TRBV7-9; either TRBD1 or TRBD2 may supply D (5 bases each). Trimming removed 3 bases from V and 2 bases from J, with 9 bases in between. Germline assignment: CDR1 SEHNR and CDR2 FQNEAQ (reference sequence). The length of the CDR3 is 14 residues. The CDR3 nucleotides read TGTGCCAGCAGCTTCAGGGAGACCACAGATACGCAGTATTTT. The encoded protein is CASSFRETTDTQYF.

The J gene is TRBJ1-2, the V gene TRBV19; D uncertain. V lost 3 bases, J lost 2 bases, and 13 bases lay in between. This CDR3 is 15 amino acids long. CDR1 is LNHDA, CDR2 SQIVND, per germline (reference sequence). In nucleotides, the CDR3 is TGTGCCAGTAGTATGGGCGGGTACCCCAACTATGGCTACACCTTC. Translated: CASSMGGYPNYGYTF.

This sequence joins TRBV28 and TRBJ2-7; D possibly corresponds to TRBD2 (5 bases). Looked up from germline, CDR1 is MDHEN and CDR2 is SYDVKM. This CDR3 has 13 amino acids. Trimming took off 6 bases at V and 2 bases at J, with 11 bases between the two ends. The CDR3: CASSLSGPYEQYF. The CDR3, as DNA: TGTGCCAGCAGCCTAAGCGGACCCTACGAGCAGTACTTC.